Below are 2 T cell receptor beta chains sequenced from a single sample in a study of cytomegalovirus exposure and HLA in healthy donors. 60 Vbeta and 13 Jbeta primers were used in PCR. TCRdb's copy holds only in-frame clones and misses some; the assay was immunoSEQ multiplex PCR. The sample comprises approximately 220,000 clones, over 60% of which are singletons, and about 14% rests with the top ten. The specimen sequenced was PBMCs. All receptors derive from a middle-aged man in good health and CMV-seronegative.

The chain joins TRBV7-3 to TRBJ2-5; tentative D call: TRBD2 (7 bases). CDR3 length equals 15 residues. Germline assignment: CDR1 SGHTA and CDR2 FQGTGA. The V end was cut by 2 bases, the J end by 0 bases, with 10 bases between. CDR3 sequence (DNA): TGTGCCAGCAGCTTAGGGGGGGCTAACCAAGAGACCCAGTACTTC. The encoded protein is CASSLGGANQETQYF.

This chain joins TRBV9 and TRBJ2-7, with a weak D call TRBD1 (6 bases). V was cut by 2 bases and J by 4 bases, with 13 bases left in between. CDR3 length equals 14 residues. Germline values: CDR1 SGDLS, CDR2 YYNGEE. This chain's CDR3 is CASSVSGDRYEQYF. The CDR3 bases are TGTGCCAGCAGCGTTTCAGGGGATAGGTACGAGCAGTACTTC.